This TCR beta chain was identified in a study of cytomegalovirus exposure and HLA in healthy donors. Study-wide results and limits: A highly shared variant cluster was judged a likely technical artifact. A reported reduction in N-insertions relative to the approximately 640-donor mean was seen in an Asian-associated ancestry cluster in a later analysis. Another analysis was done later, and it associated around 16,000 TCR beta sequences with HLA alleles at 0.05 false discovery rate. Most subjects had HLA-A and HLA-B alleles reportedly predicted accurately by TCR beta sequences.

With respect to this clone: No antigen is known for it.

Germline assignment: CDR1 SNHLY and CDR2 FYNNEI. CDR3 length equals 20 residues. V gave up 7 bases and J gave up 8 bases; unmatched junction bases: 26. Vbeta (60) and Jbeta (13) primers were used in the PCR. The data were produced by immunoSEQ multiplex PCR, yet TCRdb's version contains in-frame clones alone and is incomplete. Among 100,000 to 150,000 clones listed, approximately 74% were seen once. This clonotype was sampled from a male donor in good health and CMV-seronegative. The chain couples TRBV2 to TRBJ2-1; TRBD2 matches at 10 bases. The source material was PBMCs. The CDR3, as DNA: TGTGCCAGCATGATCGTCCCCCTGTTTGAGCTAGCGGGAGTTGGCGATGAGCAGTTCTTC. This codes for CASMIVPLFELAGVGDEQFF.